Listed here are 12 T cell receptor beta chains from one sample, sequenced in a study of T cells in Graves' hyperthyroidism and ophthalmopathy. RNA transcripts provided the source from which TCR beta CDR3 regions were amplified. TCR CDR3 regions were first amplified by RT-PCR with HTBI primers. MiXCR was run by TCRdb on the multiplex PCR reads, yielding one entry per CDR3 protein. The table records 450,000 to 650,000 distinct CDR3 sequences, 11% to 15% of them present only once. Specimen: blood. These receptors were taken from a woman under 30 with Graves' ophthalmopathy.

This clonotype was counted a few times. The chain has TRBV4-2 and TRBJ1-1, with D uncertain. The V gene's germline CDR1 is LGHNA and CDR2 YNFKEQ. This CDR3 has 15 residues. Trimming shortened V by 0 bases and J by 5 bases, and 13 bases separated the two germline ends. CDR3 sequence (DNA): TGTGCCAGCAGCCAAGAAACGGGAGGAATAACTGAAGCTTTCTTT. Translating gives CASSQETGGITEAFF.

The chain joins TRBV4-2 to TRBJ2-3, with a tentative D call TRBD2 (5 bases). The germline V gene encodes CDR1 LGHNA and CDR2 YNFKEQ. V was clipped by 1 base and J by 4 bases, with 6 bases between them. The CDR3 covers 13 residues. The DNA of the CDR3 is TGTGCCAGCAGCCAAGCAGCGGCAGATACGCAGTATTTT. Residues: CASSQAAADTQYF.

This chain's CDR3 is CASSPPGQGNIQYF. Written as DNA, the CDR3 is TGTGCCAGCTCACCACCGGGACAGGGAAACATTCAGTACTTC. This chain uses TRBV18 with TRBJ2-4; TRBD1 aligns across 9 bases. The CDR3 totals 14 residues. From germline, CDR1 is KGHSH and CDR2 LQKENI. V was pared by 0 bases and J by 6 bases, with 0 bases of the junction left unmatched. Variable domain in full (rest from reference TRBV18 and TRBJ2-4): NAGVMQNPRHLVRRRGQEARLRCSPMKGHSHVYWYRQLPEEGLKFMVYLQKENIIDESGMPKERFSAEFPKEGPSILRIQQVVRGDSAAYFCASSPPGQGNIQYFGAGTRLSVL.

This clonotype appeared many times. The V call is TRBV2, the J call TRBJ2-1; 7 positions agree with TRBD2. Germline CDR1 is SNHLY and CDR2 is FYNNEI. The CDR3 loop spans 17 amino acids. V lost 4 bases, J lost 3 bases, and 12 bases stayed unmatched. DNA of the CDR3: TGTGCCAGCAGTGGGGTGAGGAGCGGGAAGGGCTACAATGAGCAGTTCTTC. It translates to CASSGVRSGKGYNEQFF.

This clonotype was seen once. This may be a read error: a much more frequent sequence differs by one nucleotide. This chain connects TRBV3-1 to TRBJ1-4; D is ambiguous. Trimming pared 5 bases from V and 12 bases from J, leaving 19 bases between. The CDR3 totals 14 residues. Germline V gene data show CDR1 as LGHDT and CDR2 as YNNKEL (reference sequence). The CDR3 spells CASSFAAVGEELFF. The CDR3 bases are TGTGCCAGCAGCTTCGCCGCAGTAGGAGAAGAACTGTTTTTT.

The rearrangement joins TRBV5-5 to TRBJ1-5; D may be TRBD1 (6 bases). The ends were cut back, 1 base at V and 1 base at J, with 9 bases in the middle. Germline CDR1 and CDR2: SGHKS and YYEKEE (reference sequence). The CDR3 consists of 15 residues. The CDR3 DNA sequence: TGTGCCAGCAGCTTGCAAGGGGGGAGCAATCAGCCCCAGCATTTT. Translating gives CASSLQGGSNQPQHF.

The chain employs TRBV10-3 and TRBJ2-1, with D unresolved. CDR1 and CDR2 (germline): ENHRY, SYGVKD. V was cut by 5 bases and J by 5 bases, with 10 bases left in between. The CDR3 loop spans 13 amino acids. The CDR3 protein is CAISPPAHNEQFF. The CDR3 DNA reads TGTGCCATCAGTCCCCCAGCTCACAATGAGCAGTTCTTC.

A few counts support this clonotype. The rearrangement links TRBV7-2 to TRBJ1-3, with D maybe TRBD1 (6 bases). The CDR3 covers 14 residues. The V gene lost 1 base and the J gene lost 8 bases, with 12 bases spanning the gap. Germline V gene lookup returns CDR1 SGHTA and CDR2 FQGNSA. The CDR3 sequence: CASSLVGGADTIYF. CDR3 coding DNA: TGTGCCAGCAGCTTAGTGGGGGGCGCGGACACCATATATTTT.

Worth noting for this clonotype: Just one base apart from a much larger clone, this may be a read error. The chain employs TRBV28 and TRBJ1-1, with 7 positions matching TRBD1. CDR1 is MDHEN, CDR2 SYDVKM, per germline. This CDR3 has 15 residues. The V gene end was trimmed by 1 base and the J gene end by 11 bases; junction bases not matched to a gene: 13. This chain's CDR3 is CASSLSLGGGALAFF. The CDR3 DNA is TGTGCCAGCAGTTTATCACTCGGAGGGGGCGCTTTGGCTTTCTTT.

This clonotype was detected a few times. The chain couples TRBV25-1 to TRBJ2-2, with 12 bases matching TRBD1. Per the germline V gene, CDR1 is MGHDK and CDR2 is SYGVNS. The CDR3 runs to 15 residues. V was clipped by 8 bases and J by 6 bases; unmatched bases: 7. The CDR3 protein is CASGTGGASSGELFF. CDR3 nucleotide sequence: TGTGCCAGCGGGACAGGGGGCGCTTCGTCCGGGGAGCTGTTTTTT. The full variable domain, rest sourced from reference TRBV25-1 and TRBJ2-2, is EADIYQTPRYLVIGTGKKITLECSQTMGHDKMYWYQQDPGMELHLIHYSYGVNSTEKGDLSSESTVSRIRTEHFPLTLESARPSHTSQYLCASGTGGASSGELFFGEGSRLTVL.

The chain uses TRBV6-1 and TRBJ1-3; D is possibly TRBD1 (6 bases). Germline CDR1 is MNHNS and CDR2 is SASEGT. This CDR3 is built from 17 residues. The germline V and J ends were trimmed by 6 bases and 2 bases, with 20 bases remaining between them. The CDR3 region is CASSQSPGHPTGNTIYF. CDR3 nucleotides: TGTGCCAGCAGCCAGAGCCCGGGACACCCGACTGGAAACACCATATATTTT.

This clonotype appeared a few times. This chain links TRBV20-1 with TRBJ2-6, with 7 positions matching TRBD1. Germline values: CDR1 DFQATT, CDR2 SNEGSKA (reference sequence). The CDR3 extends over 16 amino acids. Trimming took 8 bases from V and 0 from J; bases not matched to a gene: 10. In nucleotides, the CDR3 is TGCAGTACATCAACAGGGGCCCTCTCTGGGGCCAACGTCCTGACTTTC. It codes for CSTSTGALSGANVLTF.